The 22 T cell receptor beta chains presented below share a single source sample, sequenced in a study of cytomegalovirus exposure and HLA in healthy donors. The PCR contained 60 Vbeta and 13 Jbeta primers. Sequencing used immunoSEQ multiplex PCR; TCRdb keeps in-frame clones, though not all of them. The table lists approximately 140,000 clones. Sequenced material: PBMCs. The origin of the receptors is a young woman in good health and CMV-seronegative.

This chain uses TRBV10-3 with TRBJ2-7, with D possibly TRBD1 on 6 matching bases. The V and J ends lost 3 bases and 2 bases respectively, with 17 bases between them. Germline-derived CDR1 and CDR2 are ENHRY and SYGVKD. CDR3 size: 16 residues. DNA of the CDR3: TGTGCCATCAGTGAACCAACCAGGGGTTTAACCTACGAGCAGTACTTC. It encodes CAISEPTRGLTYEQYF.

For this clone: The germline gene is not matched at one end of the junction; a read error may be the cause. The chain is built from TRBV5-4 and TRBJ2-1; D is possibly TRBD2 (6 bases). Germline V lookup: CDR1 SGHNT, CDR2 YYREEE (reference sequence). CDR3 length: 14 residues. The chain's CDR3 is CAGSRAGNYNEQFF. In DNA form, the CDR3 reads TGTGCCGGCAGCCGAGCGGGTAATTACAATGAGCAGTTCTTC.

The chain is built from TRBV7-3 and TRBJ2-3; 8 bases agree with TRBD1. V lost 3 bases, J lost 5 bases, and 7 bases stayed unmatched. CDR3 length: 15 residues. Germline V CDR1 and CDR2: SGHTA, FQGTGA. CDR3 nucleotide sequence: TGTGCCAGCAGCTTTACCCGACAGGGGCGAGATACGCAGTATTTT. Translated, it gives CASSFTRQGRDTQYF.

The V gene is TRBV25-1, the J gene TRBJ1-2; maybe TRBD1 (6 bases). The germline V gene encodes CDR1 MGHDK and CDR2 SYGVNS. With 10 bases removed from V and 8 bases from J, the gap between germline ends came to 20 bases. This CDR3 is 13 amino acids long. CDR3 protein: CATSRPGQQGYTF. CDR3 sequence (DNA): TGTGCCACCAGCAGACCCGGACAGCAGGGCTACACCTTC.

The chain carries TRBV5-1 and TRBJ2-7; D may be TRBD1 (5 bases). Germline loops: CDR1 SGHRS, CDR2 YFSETQ. Trimming stripped 4 bases from V and 2 bases from J, with 22 bases between. The CDR3 runs to 17 residues. This chain's CDR3 is CASSASTGAITTYEQYF. Written as DNA, the CDR3 is TGCGCCAGCAGCGCTTCTACAGGCGCAATTACTACCTACGAGCAGTACTTC.

The chain has TRBV28 and TRBJ1-1, with a possible D match to TRBD1 (5 bases). Trimming stripped 1 base from V and 5 bases from J, with 11 bases between. CDR1 is MDHEN and CDR2 is SYDVKM in the germline V gene. This CDR3 has 14 amino acids. CDR3 sequence reads: CASSLLTGGTEAFF. The DNA for the CDR3 is TGTGCCAGCAGTTTATTAACCGGGGGGACTGAAGCTTTCTTT.

V usage is TRBV9 and J usage is TRBJ1-1, with D uncertain. The ends were cut back, 4 bases at V and 2 bases at J, with 15 bases in the middle. CDR3 length: 15 residues. Germline CDR1 SGDLS, CDR2 YYNGEE. In DNA form, the CDR3 reads TGTGCCAGCAGCCCCATTGCGACTCATAACACTGAAGCTTTCTTT. Translated, it gives CASSPIATHNTEAFF. Together with reference TRBV9 and TRBJ1-1, the CDR3 gives the full variable domain: DSGVTQTPKHLITATGQRVTLRCSPRSGDLSVYWYQQSLDQGLQFLIQYYNGEERAKGNILERFSAQQFPDLHSELNLSSLELGDSALYFCASSPIATHNTEAFFGQGTRLTVV.

This chain connects TRBV9 to TRBJ1-1; 7 bases map to TRBD1. The CDR3 covers 17 residues. Germline trimming cut 3 bases from V and 1 base from J; bases unmatched to any gene: 12. The germline CDR1 and CDR2 sequences are SGDLS and YYNGEE. As DNA, the CDR3 is TGTGCCAGCAGCGCCTCAGACAGGGAACCACGGAACACTGAAGCTTTCTTT. This codes for CASSASDREPRNTEAFF.

This chain links TRBV6-4 with TRBJ2-6, with a possible D match to TRBD2 (7 bases). V shed 6 bases and J shed 0 bases, with 15 bases lying between them. The CDR3 totals 17 residues. The germline CDR1 and CDR2 sequences are MRHNA and SNTAGT. The DNA for the CDR3 is TGTGCCAGCAGCCCGAGGGGGGGGAACTCTGGGGCCAACGTCCTGACTTTC. This encodes CASSPRGGNSGANVLTF.

The V call is TRBV4-3, the J call TRBJ2-3, with 8 nucleotides matching TRBD2. With 0 bases clipped from V and 1 base from J, the junction kept 3 bases outside the gene matches. The CDR3 length is 16 residues. Germline loops: CDR1 LGHNA, CDR2 YSLEER. CDR3 residues: CASSQDSGARTDTQYF. The CDR3 region has the DNA TGCGCCAGCAGCCAAGATAGCGGGGCCCGCACAGATACGCAGTATTTT.

The J gene is TRBJ2-3, the V gene TRBV7-8; D gene unclear. Trimming cost V 5 bases and J 6 bases, with 6 bases left between them. Germline V CDR1 and CDR2: SGHVS, FQNEAQ. This CDR3 is 11 amino acids long. CDR3 region: CASSPRDTQYF. DNA of the CDR3: TGTGCCAGCAGCCCCCGTGATACGCAGTATTTT.

In DNA form, the CDR3 reads TGTGCCAGCAGCTTCCGGGAGGGGTACAATGAGCAGTTCTTC. Residues: CASSFREGYNEQFF. V and J are TRBV11-3 and TRBJ2-1; 8 nucleotides line up with TRBD2. This CDR3 region has 14 residues. The trim removed 3 bases at V and 4 bases at J, leaving 2 bases unmatched. Germline V gives CDR1 SGHNT, CDR2 YENEEA.

The rearrangement links TRBV19 to TRBJ2-1; a weak D match, TRBD2 (6 bases). CDR3 length equals 17 residues. Trimming removed 2 bases from V and 5 bases from J, with 19 bases in between. Germline CDR1 is LNHDA and CDR2 is SQIVND (reference sequence). The CDR3 sequence: CASSIRGDKGGHNEQFF. CDR3 DNA: TGTGCCAGTAGTATACGGGGAGACAAGGGAGGACACAATGAGCAGTTCTTC.

CDR3 amino acids: CASSLLKAGGVGYEQYF. DNA of the CDR3: TGTGCCAGCAGCCTCCTTAAAGCGGGAGGGGTTGGCTACGAGCAGTACTTC. The V call is TRBV7-2, the J call TRBJ2-7; 10 nucleotides match TRBD2. This CDR3 region has 17 residues. Germline CDR1 SGHTA, CDR2 FQGNSA. J gave up 3 bases and V 5 bases, and 13 bases lay outside the gene matches.

The genes are TRBV9 and TRBJ2-3, with TRBD2 matching over 7 bases. There are 16 residues in the CDR3. Germline loops: CDR1 SGDLS, CDR2 YYNGEE. V lost 0 bases to trimming and J lost 1 base; unmatched junction nucleotides: 5. Here the CDR3 reads CASSVAGREGTDTQYF. Here the CDR3 DNA reads TGTGCCAGCAGCGTAGCTGGACGGGAGGGCACAGATACGCAGTATTTT.

Comment on this clone: Other DNA sequences of this sample code for an identical CDR3. The rearrangement links TRBV18 to TRBJ2-5; perhaps TRBD2 as D (5 bases). This CDR3 is 13 amino acids long. The V end was cut by 3 bases, the J end by 1 base, with 6 bases between. Germline V gives CDR1 KGHSH, CDR2 LQKENI. The CDR3 coding sequence is TGTGCCAGCTCACCTGGGAGCCAAGAGACCCAGTACTTC. Translated: CASSPGSQETQYF. Full variable domain (missing parts from reference TRBV18 and TRBJ2-5): NAGVMQNPRHLVRRRGQEARLRCSPMKGHSHVYWYRQLPEEGLKFMVYLQKENIIDESGMPKERFSAEFPKEGPSILRIQQVVRGDSAAYFCASSPGSQETQYFGPGTRLLVL.

This sequence joins TRBV5-1 and TRBJ1-1, with D possibly TRBD1 on 5 matching bases. Trimming removed 1 base from V and 1 base from J, with 5 bases in between. Germline lookup yields CDR1 SGHRS and CDR2 YFSETQ. This CDR3 spans 13 amino acids. The CDR3 sequence is CASSLRGNTEAFF. The CDR3 DNA reads TGCGCCAGCAGCTTGAGGGGGAACACTGAAGCTTTCTTT.

V is TRBV5-1 and J is TRBJ1-5; tentative D call: TRBD1 (5 bases). Trimming took off 1 base at V and 7 bases at J, with 15 bases between the two ends. This CDR3 has 15 amino acids. Germline V gene data show CDR1 as SGHRS and CDR2 as YFSETQ. The CDR3: CASSLYGLGEQPQHF. In DNA, the CDR3 is TGCGCCAGCAGCTTGTACGGTCTAGGGGAACAGCCCCAGCATTTT.

This rearrangement joins TRBV6-6 to TRBJ1-1; possible D gene TRBD1, 5 bases. CDR1 MNHNY and CDR2 SVGAGI come from the germline V gene (reference sequence). V lost 2 bases and J lost 6, with 16 bases in between. The CDR3 spans 15 residues. For the CDR3, the DNA is TGTGCCAGCAGTTACGTTTGGGGGACTGGAGCTGAAGCTTTCTTT. It specifies CASSYVWGTGAEAFF.

V is TRBV12-5 and J is TRBJ2-7; maybe TRBD2 (6 bases). The CDR3 is made up of 13 amino acids. CDR1 is LGHNT, CDR2 FRNRAP, per germline. V lost 4 bases and J 3 bases, leaving 10 bases between the germline ends. For the CDR3, the DNA is TGTGCTAGTGGTTCCGGGGGACTCTACGAGCAGTACGTC. Its translation: CASGSGGLYEQYV.

The genes are TRBV11-2 and TRBJ2-1; 8 nucleotides align to TRBD2. Per germline, CDR1 SGHAT and CDR2 FQNNGV. The junction had 2 bases not matched to a gene; V was cut back by 2 bases and J by 2 bases. The CDR3 has 15 residues. The CDR3 here is CASSLSGGPYNEQFF. CDR3 nucleotide sequence: TGTGCCAGCAGCTTATCGGGAGGGCCCTACAATGAGCAGTTCTTC.

This chain connects TRBV27 to TRBJ2-3; D is unresolved. Per the germline V gene, CDR1 is MNHEY and CDR2 is SMNVEV (reference sequence). The CDR3 sequence is 13 residues long. Deletions cut 5 bases from V and 2 bases from J, with 8 bases between. Written as DNA, the CDR3 is TGTGCCAGCAGTCCATCAGTCACAGATACGCAGTATTTT. Amino acid sequence: CASSPSVTDTQYF.